These 30 T cell receptor beta chains were all obtained from the same sample, sequenced in a study of radiation and T cells in renal cell carcinoma. Clones were sequenced by immunoSEQ multiplex PCR, and TCRdb holds only the in-frame ones, with some missing. The sample includes about 150,000 clones, about 91% of them seen just once. Documented time point: blood 2 weeks post-SBRT. Sample treatment: 15 Gy SBRT to primary tumor, nephrectomy 4 weeks later. Source: blood, taken from a patient whose treatment included radiotherapy and nephrectomy. All receptors derive from a woman between 45 and 65 years old with renal cell carcinoma.

The chain is built from TRBV19 and TRBJ1-6, with D tentatively TRBD1 (6 bases). CDR3 size: 16 residues. Trimming took off 1 base at V and 8 bases at J, with 15 bases between the two ends. In germline, CDR1 is LNHDA, CDR2 SQIVND (reference sequence). CDR3: CASSIVGGVVDSPLHF. Written as DNA, the CDR3 is TGTGCCAGTAGTATAGTAGGGGGAGTGGTGGATTCACCCCTCCACTTT.

In the case of this clone: Other DNA sequences of this sample code for an identical CDR3. The chain recombines TRBV6-6 with TRBJ1-1, with 9 bases that match TRBD1. V shed 5 bases, J shed 2 bases, and the junction held 9 bases outside the gene matches. CDR3 size: 16 residues. Looked up from germline, CDR1 is MNHNY and CDR2 is SVGAGI (reference sequence). The CDR3 reads CASSLPRTGENTEAFF. The CDR3 DNA reads as TGTGCCAGCAGTCTTCCTCGGACAGGGGAAAACACTGAAGCTTTCTTT.

The chain joins TRBV21-1 to TRBJ1-1. TRBV21-1 is tagged as a pseudogene. The length of the CDR3 is 17 residues. CDR3 sequence: CASSNWVLLPGNTEAFF. DNA for the CDR3: TGTGCCAGCAGCAACTGGGTCCTACTGCCTGGAAACACTGAAGCTTTCTTT.

The rearrangement links TRBV7-9 to TRBJ2-3; D is unclear. Per germline, CDR1 SEHNR and CDR2 FQNEAQ (reference sequence). V gave up 8 bases and J gave up 4 bases, with 10 bases separating them. This CDR3 region has 12 residues. Here the CDR3 reads CASGLSADTQYF. The DNA for the CDR3 is TGTGCCAGCGGTTTATCGGCAGATACGCAGTATTTT.

The rearrangement links TRBV2 to TRBJ1-1, with D unresolved. The V end lost 6 bases, the J end lost 1 base, and 9 bases lay between the germline ends. The germline V gene has CDR1 SNHLY and CDR2 FYNNEI. There are 13 residues in the CDR3. The CDR3 nucleotides are TGTGCCAGCAGCCTACAGCCGAACACTGAAGCTTTCTTT. It translates to CASSLQPNTEAFF.

This clone was observed a handful of times. This chain joins TRBV4-1 and TRBJ1-1; D is ambiguous. The CDR3 length is 17 residues. V dropped 6 bases and J dropped 4 bases, with 24 bases sitting between them. In germline, CDR1 is MGHRA, CDR2 YSYEKL. The CDR3 region is CASSLPTHEPGSTEAFF. DNA of the CDR3: TGCGCCAGCAGTTTACCGACACATGAACCCGGGAGCACTGAAGCTTTCTTT.

This chain links TRBV6-5 with TRBJ1-1; D perhaps matches TRBD1 (6 bases). Trimming took off 5 bases at V and 0 bases at J, with 13 bases between the two ends. Germline CDR1 is MNHEY and CDR2 is SVGAGI. The CDR3 length is 15 residues. The CDR3 DNA follows: TGTGCCAGCAGTACAGGGAATTTTATGAACACTGAAGCTTTCTTT. Its protein is CASSTGNFMNTEAFF.

The chain combines TRBV11-1 with TRBJ1-1, with D possibly TRBD1 on 5 matching bases. CDR3 length: 17 amino acids. The germline V gene has CDR1 SGHAT and CDR2 FQDESV (reference sequence). V was cut by 0 bases and J by 3 bases, with 17 bases left in between. CDR3 region: CASSLALAAGSHTEAFF. The CDR3 DNA reads TGTGCCAGCAGCTTAGCGTTAGCCGCAGGGTCCCACACTGAAGCTTTCTTT.

The rearrangement links TRBV29-1 to TRBJ2-3; D unclear. This CDR3 comprises 13 residues. Germline V gene data show CDR1 as SQVTM and CDR2 as ANQGSEA. V was pared by 3 bases and J by 0 bases, with 7 bases between. The CDR3 DNA is TGCAGCGTTGATGAATCAAGCACAGATACGCAGTATTTT. The encoded protein is CSVDESSTDTQYF.

V and J are TRBV29-1 and TRBJ1-1, with D possibly being TRBD1 (6 bases). Germline values: CDR1 SQVTM, CDR2 ANQGSEA. Trimming left V 6 bases short and J 1 base short, with 12 bases between. CDR3 length: 13 residues. CDR3 DNA sequence: TGCAGCGTGATCCGGGGGCGGAACACTGAAGCTTTCTTT. Translating it yields CSVIRGRNTEAFF.

V usage is TRBV9 and J usage is TRBJ2-3, with D unclear. The CDR3 is 18 residues long. Germline loops: CDR1 SGDLS, CDR2 YYNGEE. Trimming stripped 0 bases from V and 0 bases from J, with 17 bases between. The CDR3 loop reads CASSVGPRSATSTDTQYF. DNA of the CDR3: TGTGCCAGCAGCGTAGGCCCCCGGAGCGCGACTAGCACAGATACGCAGTATTTT. Drawing the rest from reference TRBV9 and TRBJ2-3, the complete variable domain is DSGVTQTPKHLITATGQRVTLRCSPRSGDLSVYWYQQSLDQGLQFLIQYYNGEERAKGNILERFSAQQFPDLHSELNLSSLELGDSALYFCASSVGPRSATSTDTQYFGPGTRLTVL.

The chain carries TRBV4-2 and TRBJ1-5, with D hard to call. V lost 0 bases and J lost 3, with 9 bases in between. Germline lookup yields CDR1 LGHNA and CDR2 YNFKEQ. The CDR3 has 15 amino acids. CDR3 DNA: TGTGCCAGCAGCCAAGAAGGAGGAGACAATCAGCCCCAGCATTTT. Translated, it gives CASSQEGGDNQPQHF.

The CDR3 bases are TGTGCCTCCTTGAAGGGGGGCGAGCAGTACTTC. This encodes CASLKGGEQYF. The V gene is TRBV6-6, the J gene TRBJ2-7; D is tentatively TRBD1 or TRBD2 (6 bases each). Germline V gene lookup returns CDR1 MNHNY and CDR2 SVGAGI (reference sequence). This CDR3 spans 11 amino acids. Deletions cut 11 bases from V and 6 bases from J, with 14 bases between.

V is TRBV7-9 and J is TRBJ1-2; 11 bases fit TRBD1. After removal of 5 bases from V and 7 bases from J, the junction contained 9 bases not matched to a gene. Germline CDR1 SEHNR, CDR2 FQNEAQ (reference sequence). This CDR3 spans 15 amino acids. CDR3 in amino acids: CASSPPGQGVAGYTF. The CDR3 DNA reads as TGTGCCAGCAGCCCACCGGGACAGGGGGTTGCTGGCTACACCTTC.

In this sample, this clone turned up once. The chain uses TRBV6-1 and TRBJ1-4; tentatively, D is TRBD1 (5 bases). This CDR3 is built from 13 residues. Germline lookup yields CDR1 MNHNS and CDR2 SASEGT. The V and J ends lost 10 bases and 6 bases respectively, with 15 bases between them. The CDR3 DNA reads TGTGCCACCTCGGACGGAGGGGATGAAAAACTGTTTTTT. It specifies CATSDGGDEKLFF.

This chain links TRBV6-1 with TRBJ2-5; D gene ambiguous. Deletions cut 1 base from V and 5 bases from J, with 11 bases between. Germline values: CDR1 MNHNS, CDR2 SASEGT. The CDR3 length is 14 residues. CDR3 sequence: CASSEGLWMETQYF. The CDR3 DNA reads TGTGCCAGCAGTGAAGGACTGTGGATGGAGACCCAGTACTTC.

J is TRBJ1-2 and V is TRBV7-9, with D possibly TRBD1 on 5 matching bases. CDR3 length: 13 amino acids. V was pared by 3 bases and J by 8 bases, with 13 bases between. Germline V lookup: CDR1 SEHNR, CDR2 FQNEAQ (reference sequence). The CDR3 sequence: CASSFPGAGGYTF. DNA for the CDR3: TGTGCCAGCAGCTTCCCCGGGGCAGGCGGCTACACCTTC.

This clone was seen more than once but under ten times. Compared with germline, one end of the junction differs, possibly owing to a read error. The chain links TRBV5-3 to TRBJ1-2; 7 positions match TRBD1. TRBV5-3 is an ORF for which the function is uncertain. The CDR3 is made up of 15 amino acids. CDR3 loop: CASSYRDSANYGYTF. CDR3 nucleotide sequence: TGTGCCAGCAGCTACCGGGACAGCGCTAACTATGGCTACACCTTC.

This rearrangement joins TRBV10-2 to TRBJ1-1; possibly TRBD1 for D (6 bases). The CDR3 consists of 13 residues. The germline V and J ends were trimmed by 2 bases and 4 bases, with 8 bases remaining between them. The germline gives CDR1 WSHSY, CDR2 SAAADI. The CDR3 sequence is CASSEVGATEAFF. The DNA for the CDR3 is TGCGCCAGCAGTGAGGTGGGGGCCACTGAAGCTTTCTTT.

The chain employs TRBV7-9 and TRBJ1-1, with D possibly TRBD1 on 5 matching bases. Germline V CDR1 and CDR2: SEHNR, FQNEAQ (reference sequence). V was trimmed by 4 bases and J by 0 bases, leaving 18 bases between them. The CDR3 has 17 residues. This chain's CDR3 is CASSSWGTNLMNTEAFF. CDR3 DNA: TGTGCCAGCAGCTCCTGGGGCACGAACCTCATGAACACTGAAGCTTTCTTT.

The chain uses TRBV6-6 and TRBJ2-3; TRBD2 matches at 9 bases. With V trimmed by 10 bases and J by 2 bases, 4 bases remained unmatched. This CDR3 has 13 amino acids. CDR1 is MNHNY and CDR2 is SVGAGI in the germline V gene (reference sequence). The CDR3 DNA is TGTGCCACGCGGGGGGGGTACACAGATACGCAGTATTTT. Its protein is CATRGGYTDTQYF.

The rearrangement joins TRBV19 to TRBJ2-5; a possible D gene is TRBD2 (5 bases). The germline gives CDR1 LNHDA, CDR2 SQIVND (reference sequence). V was cut by 3 bases and J by 4 bases, with 6 bases left in between. The CDR3 runs 12 residues. The CDR3 region has the DNA TGTGCCAGTAGTATGGCGGGAGAGACCCAGTACTTC. It translates to CASSMAGETQYF.

This chain joins TRBV6-1 and TRBJ2-5; tentatively, D is TRBD1 (5 bases). This CDR3 comprises 15 residues. Trimming pared 0 bases from V and 7 bases from J, leaving 15 bases between. Germline V gene lookup returns CDR1 MNHNS and CDR2 SASEGT. CDR3 nucleotides: TGTGCCAGCAGTGAAGCGGGGCTTTGGAGACGGACCCAGTACTTC. It translates to CASSEAGLWRRTQYF.

The chain has TRBV29-1 and TRBJ2-7; 7 bases align to TRBD2. The J segment lost 2 bases and the V segment lost 3 bases, leaving 1 base of the junction unmatched. CDR1 is SQVTM and CDR2 is ANQGSEA in the germline V gene. The CDR3 loop spans 12 amino acids. This CDR3 reads CSVDGGTYEQYF. In nucleotides, the CDR3 is TGCAGCGTTGACGGGGGGACCTACGAGCAGTACTTC.

This clone was counted a few times. V and J are TRBV18 and TRBJ1-6; 7 positions agree with TRBD1. With 5 bases clipped from V and 12 bases from J, the junction kept 13 bases outside the gene matches. Germline lookup yields CDR1 KGHSH and CDR2 LQKENI. The CDR3 covers 15 residues. In DNA form, the CDR3 reads TGTGCCAGCTCAGGGGAGGGGGCCTCCGCGAGACCCCTCCACTTT. Translating it yields CASSGEGASARPLHF.

The CDR3 DNA reads TGCGCCAGCAGCCCACAGACTAGCTACAATGAGCAGTTCTTC. Translating gives CASSPQTSYNEQFF. The chain couples TRBV5-1 to TRBJ2-1; TRBD2 might be the D (6 bases). V lost 4 bases to trimming and J lost 3 bases, with 11 bases between them. The germline gives CDR1 SGHRS, CDR2 YFSETQ. This CDR3 comprises 14 residues.

This chain links TRBV19 with TRBJ1-2; D remains unclear. In germline, CDR1 is LNHDA, CDR2 SQIVND (reference sequence). The CDR3 runs 15 residues. The ends were cut back, 4 bases at V and 5 bases at J, with 17 bases in the middle. The CDR3: CASSTTPTRGYGYTF. CDR3 bases: TGTGCCAGTAGTACGACCCCCACCCGGGGATATGGCTACACCTTC.

V usage is TRBV19 and J usage is TRBJ2-7, with a weak D call TRBD2 (5 bases). V shed 4 bases and J shed 3 bases, with 19 bases lying between them. The CDR3 spans 16 residues. Germline CDR1 LNHDA, CDR2 SQIVND (reference sequence). CDR3 DNA sequence: TGTGCCAGTAGTAGAGGAGGATTAACGGTAAGCTACGAGCAGTACTTC. Its translation: CASSRGGLTVSYEQYF.

The chain carries TRBV7-8 and TRBJ2-3, with D perhaps matching TRBD1 or TRBD2 (5 bases each). The germline gives CDR1 SGHVS, CDR2 FQNEAQ. V lost 3 bases and J 4 bases, leaving 17 bases between the germline ends. The CDR3 contains 16 residues. The CDR3 bases are TGTGCCAGCAGCTTGGGGACGGGCGATATTCCAGATACGCAGTATTTT. This encodes CASSLGTGDIPDTQYF.

This clone was seen a handful of times. V usage is TRBV15 and J usage is TRBJ1-1, with D possibly being TRBD1 (6 bases). The CDR3 totals 14 residues. Germline V gene sequence: CDR1 LNHNV, CDR2 YYDKDF (reference sequence). Trimming removed 0 bases from V and 5 bases from J, with 10 bases in between. CDR3 region: CATSRDQGRTEAFF. CDR3 sequence (DNA): TGTGCCACCAGCAGAGATCAGGGGCGGACTGAAGCTTTCTTT. The full variable domain, with the rest looked up from reference TRBV15 and TRBJ1-1, is DAMVIQNPRYQVTQFGKPVTLSCSQTLNHNVMYWYQQKSSQAPKLLFHYYDKDFNNEADTPDNFQSRRPNTSFCFLDIRSPGLGDTAMYLCATSRDQGRTEAFFGQGTRLTVV.